This T cell receptor (beta chain) was recorded in a study of naive and memory T cell subsets. After CD4 positive bead selection, the CD4-negative fraction gave CD8 T cells. This clonotype was seen ten or more times. What it binds is unknown. General study findings and limits: Activation and differentiation may alter RNA-based TCR counts.

Germline values: CDR1 SGHTA, CDR2 FQGTGA. This CDR3 region has 17 residues. V gave up 6 bases and J gave up 4 bases; unmatched junction bases: 12. Both TRBC1 and TRBC2 were covered by a beta constant-region primer of two equimolar oligonucleotides. MiXCR was run by TCRdb on the UMI-ligation and nested PCR reads, yielding one entry per CDR3 protein. Among fewer than 5,000 distinct CDR3 sequences listed, 7.2% were seen once. The J gene is TRBJ2-2, the V gene TRBV7-3; TRBD1 matches 9 bases. Material: CD4+ TEMRA cells from blood. Described subset: effector memory re-expressing CD45RA, CD45RA+ CD27-. This sequence was found in a human donor in good health. This CDR3 reads CASRTYKGQGITGELFF. CDR3 coding DNA: TGTGCCAGCAGAACATACAAGGGACAGGGAATCACCGGGGAGCTGTTTTTT. The entire variable domain, with the rest obtained from reference TRBV7-3 and TRBJ2-2, is as follows: GAGVSQTPSNKVTEKGKYVELRCDPISGHTALYWYRQSLGQGPEFLIYFQGTGAADDSGLPNDRFFAVRPEGSVSTLKIQRTERGDSAVYLCASRTYKGQGITGELFFGEGSRLTVL.